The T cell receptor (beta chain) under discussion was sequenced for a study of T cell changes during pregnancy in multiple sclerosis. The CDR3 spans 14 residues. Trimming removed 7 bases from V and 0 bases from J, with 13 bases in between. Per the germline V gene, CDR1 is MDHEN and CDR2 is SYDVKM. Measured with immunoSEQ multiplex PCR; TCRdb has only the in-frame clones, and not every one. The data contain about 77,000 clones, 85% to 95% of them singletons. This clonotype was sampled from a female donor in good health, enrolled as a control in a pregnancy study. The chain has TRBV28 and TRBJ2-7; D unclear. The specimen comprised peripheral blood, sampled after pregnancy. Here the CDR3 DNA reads TGTGCCAGCATTCCAGAGGAAGGCTCCTACGAGCAGTACTTC. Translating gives CASIPEEGSYEQYF.